Sequencing of this T cell receptor (beta chain) was carried out in a study of blood T cell repertoires in COVID-19. The assay was immunoSEQ multiplex PCR, and TCRdb's table has in-frame clones only and misses some. The sample has hundreds of thousands of clones, 85% seen once. Germline V gene sequence: CDR1 SGHKS, CDR2 YYEKEE (reference sequence). Trimming took 4 bases from V and 7 from J, leaving 9 bases between them. The CDR3 contains 11 residues. The V call is TRBV5-5, the J call TRBJ2-7, with D tentatively TRBD1 (5 bases). Sample: PBMCs or T cells enriched from blood (not recorded which). This TCR derives from a woman in her forties or fifties who had recovered from COVID-19. In nucleotides, the CDR3 is TGTGCCAGCAGCCCGCCAGGGGAGCAGTACTTC. The encoded protein is CASSPPGEQYF.